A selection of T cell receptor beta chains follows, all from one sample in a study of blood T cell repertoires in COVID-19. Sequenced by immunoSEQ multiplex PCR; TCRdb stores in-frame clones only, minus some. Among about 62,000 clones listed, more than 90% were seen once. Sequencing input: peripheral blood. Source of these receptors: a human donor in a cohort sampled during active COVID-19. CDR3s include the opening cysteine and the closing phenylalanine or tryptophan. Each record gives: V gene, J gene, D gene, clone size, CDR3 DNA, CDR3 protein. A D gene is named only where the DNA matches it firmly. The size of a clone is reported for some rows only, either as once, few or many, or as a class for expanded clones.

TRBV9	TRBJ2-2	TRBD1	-	TGTGCCAGCAGCCCAACAGGGGGTAGCACCGGGGAGCTGTTTTTT	CASSPTGGSTGELFF
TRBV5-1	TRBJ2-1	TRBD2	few	TGCGCCAGCAGCCAAATCACGGGAGGTCTCTACAATGAGCAGTTCTTC	CASSQITGGLYNEQFF
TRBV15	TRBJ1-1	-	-	TGTGCCACCAGCTATACAACCACTGAAGCTTTCTTT	CATSYTTTEAFF
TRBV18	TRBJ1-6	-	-	TGTGCCAGCTCACGAATGACAGGAGACCTGAAGAATTCACCCCTCCACTTT	CASSRMTGDLKNSPLHF
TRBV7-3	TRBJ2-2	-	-	TGTGCCAGCAGCCAGGCAATGAACACCGGGGAGCTGTTTTTT	CASSQAMNTGELFF
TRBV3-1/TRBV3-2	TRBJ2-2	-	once	TGTGCCAGCAGCTTCGACAGCGTGAACACCGGGGAGCTGTTTTTT	CASSFDSVNTGELFF
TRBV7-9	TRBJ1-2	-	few	TGTGCCAGCAGCTCCCCTACGGTGAGGAATGGCTACACCTTC	CASSSPTVRNGYTF
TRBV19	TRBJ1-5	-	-	TGTGCCAGTACCGGTGCGGGGCCCCAGCATTTT	CASTGAGPQHF
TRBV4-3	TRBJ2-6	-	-	TGCGCCAGCAGCAAGGAGGGGAACTCTGGGGCCAACGTCCTGACTTTC	CASSKEGNSGANVLTF
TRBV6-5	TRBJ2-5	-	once	TGTGCCAGCACGGACAGCCCGGCGTACCAAGAGACCCAGTACTTC	CASTDSPAYQETQYF
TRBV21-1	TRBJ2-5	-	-	TGTGCCAGCAGCCGGAGGGTTAGGGTAATCTTTCAAGAGACCCAGTACTTC	CASSRRVRVIFQETQYF
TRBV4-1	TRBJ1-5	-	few	TGCGCCAGCAGCCCTCCGGGGGGTCAGCCCCAGCATTTT	CASSPPGGQPQHF
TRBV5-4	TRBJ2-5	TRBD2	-	TGTGCCAGCAGCTTAACCGGGACTAGCGGGGGGGTGTACCAAGAGACCCAGTACTTC	CASSLTGTSGGVYQETQYF
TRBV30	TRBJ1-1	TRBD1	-	TGTGCCTGGAAATGGGGACAGGGGGAGGCTGAAGCTTTCTTT	CAWKWGQGEAEAFF
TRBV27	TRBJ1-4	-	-	TGTGCCAGCAGCAACTACAGGGTGGGGGTTGAAAAACTGTTTTTT	CASSNYRVGVEKLFF